The source of this T cell receptor beta chain is a study of shared clonotypes between healthy human individuals. Study observations and caveats: Sharing of clonotypes among donors was expected to vary with sequencing depth. Genetic and exposure-history diversity was limited by the small donor number.

CDR1 is MGHDK, CDR2 SYGVNS, per germline. The V gene lost 3 bases and the J gene lost 0 bases, with 15 bases spanning the gap. The CDR3 runs 16 residues. Assay: immunoSEQ multiplex PCR; the TCRdb copy retains only in-frame clones and omits some. The sample records about 560,000 clones, around 78% being singletons. As to this clone: The target antigen is unknown.

This sequence was found in a woman aged 40 to 49 in good health. Some clones in this sample may be carry-over from other donors' samples. V and J are TRBV25-1 and TRBJ2-7, with TRBD1 as a possible D gene (6 bases). Sequencing was performed on PBMCs. The CDR3 DNA sequence: TGTGCCAGCAGTGACCGACAGCAGGGGACCTCCTACGAGCAGTACTTC. It specifies CASSDRQQGTSYEQYF.